This is a list of T cell receptor beta chains from one sample in a study of blood T cell repertoires in COVID-19. Some clones are missing from TCRdb's copy, which holds only in-frame ones; the method was immunoSEQ multiplex PCR. Of about 320,000 clones listed, 85% were seen once; the top ten hold 7.2%. The sequencing input was peripheral blood. The receptors stem from a human donor in a cohort sampled during active COVID-19. Both conserved end residues are part of each CDR3. A D gene is named only where the DNA matches it firmly. Clone size is stated in some rows and not others, as once, few, many or a class when expanded.

V gene	J gene	clone size	D gene	CDR3 protein	CDR3 DNA
TRBV4-1	TRBJ1-2	NA	TRBD1	CASSHPGQGPNGYTF	TGCGCCAGCAGCCACCCGGGACAGGGCCCGAATGGCTACACCTTC
TRBV6-1	TRBJ1-4	NA	NA	CASSETLRVGGRKEKLFF	TGTGCCAGCAGTGAAACCCTTAGAGTGGGGGGGAGGAAGGAAAAACTGTTTTTT
TRBV19	TRBJ2-3	NA	TRBD1	CASDRGKTLADTQYF	TGTGCCAGCGACAGGGGAAAGACGTTGGCAGATACGCAGTATTTT
TRBV11-1	TRBJ1-2	NA	NA	CASSFTGNYGYTF	TGTGCCAGCAGCTTCACGGGGAACTATGGCTACACCTTC
TRBV6-5	TRBJ2-1	NA	NA	CASSSTGSSYNEQFF	TGTGCCAGCAGTTCTACAGGGAGCTCCTACAATGAGCAGTTCTTC
TRBV6-5	TRBJ2-5	NA	NA	CASSYDISYGTQYF	TGTGCCAGCAGTTATGACATTTCGTATGGGACCCAGTACTTC
TRBV10-1	TRBJ2-1	once	TRBD1	CASSESKGTGTHEQFF	TGCGCCAGCAGTGAGTCGAAGGGGACAGGCACCCATGAGCAGTTCTTC
TRBV3-1/TRBV3-2	TRBJ2-1	NA	TRBD2	CASSPGLAGSEQFF	TGTGCCAGCAGCCCCGGACTAGCTGGATCCGAGCAGTTCTTC
TRBV12-5	TRBJ2-3	NA	NA	CASGLRRGIDTQYF	TGTGCTAGTGGCTTGCGCCGCGGAATAGATACGCAGTATTTT
TRBV30	TRBJ1-1	NA	TRBD1	CAWGTGGNTEAFF	TGTGCCTGGGGTACAGGGGGAAACACTGAAGCTTTCTTT
TRBV5-5	TRBJ2-7	NA	NA	CASSGRGGLGGGEQYF	TGTGCCAGCAGCGGTCGTGGCGGCCTAGGGGGGGGCGAGCAGTACTTC
TRBV30	TRBJ1-2	NA	NA	CAWSTPTRGTF	TGTGCCTGGAGTACCCCGACCAGGGGCACCTTC
TRBV5-4	TRBJ1-4	NA	NA	CASSLAGDEKLFF	TGTGCCAGCAGCTTGGCAGGGGATGAAAAACTGTTTTTT